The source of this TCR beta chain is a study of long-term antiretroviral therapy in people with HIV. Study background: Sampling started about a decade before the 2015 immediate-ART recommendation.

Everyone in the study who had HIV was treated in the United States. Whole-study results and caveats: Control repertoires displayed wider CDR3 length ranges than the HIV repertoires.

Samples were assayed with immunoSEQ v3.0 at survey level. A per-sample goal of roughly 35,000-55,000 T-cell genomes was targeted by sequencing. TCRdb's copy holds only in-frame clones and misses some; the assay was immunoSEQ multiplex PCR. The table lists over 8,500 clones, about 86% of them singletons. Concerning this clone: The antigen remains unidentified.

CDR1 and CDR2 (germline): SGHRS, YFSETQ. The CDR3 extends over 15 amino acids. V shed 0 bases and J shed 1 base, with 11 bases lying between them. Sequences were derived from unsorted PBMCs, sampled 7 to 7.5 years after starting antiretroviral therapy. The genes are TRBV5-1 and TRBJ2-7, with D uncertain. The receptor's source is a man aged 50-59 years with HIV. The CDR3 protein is CASSLGDTASYEQYF. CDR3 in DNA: TGCGCCAGCAGCTTGGGGGATACAGCTTCCTACGAGCAGTACTTC. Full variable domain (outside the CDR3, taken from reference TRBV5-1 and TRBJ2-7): KAGVTQTPRYLIKTRGQQVTLSCSPISGHRSVSWYQQTPGQGLQFLFEYFSETQRNKGNFPGRFSGRQFSNSRSEMNVSTLELGDSALYLCASSLGDTASYEQYFGPGTRLTVT.